The present T cell receptor beta chain was sequenced within a study of cytomegalovirus exposure and HLA in healthy donors. Across the study: The same platform was used for the 90 to 150 validation repertoires and the 500 to 700 first-cohort repertoires, a later analysis reported. General observations from the study: It was 150 to 200 TCR beta chains that were listed as cytomegalovirus-associated.

The V end lost 2 bases, the J end lost 1 base, and 20 bases lay between the germline ends. CDR1 and CDR2 (germline): MNHEY, SMNVEV (reference sequence). CDR3 size: 18 residues. Data came from immunoSEQ multiplex PCR; TCRdb stores just in-frame clones and leaves some out. The sample contains some 170,000 clones, approximately 86% of which appear only once. With respect to this clone: Its target is not known.

The donors were in the roughly 130-subject validation cohort, distinct from the 666-subject first cohort. The gene calls are TRBV27 and TRBJ1-1; TRBD1 might be the D (5 bases). The sequencing sample was made of PBMCs. This clonotype was obtained from a man younger than 35 in good health and CMV-seropositive. CDR3 residues: CASSLQVSGVGANTEAFF. CDR3 sequence (DNA): TGTGCCAGCAGTTTACAAGTCAGCGGGGTAGGGGCGAACACTGAAGCTTTCTTT.